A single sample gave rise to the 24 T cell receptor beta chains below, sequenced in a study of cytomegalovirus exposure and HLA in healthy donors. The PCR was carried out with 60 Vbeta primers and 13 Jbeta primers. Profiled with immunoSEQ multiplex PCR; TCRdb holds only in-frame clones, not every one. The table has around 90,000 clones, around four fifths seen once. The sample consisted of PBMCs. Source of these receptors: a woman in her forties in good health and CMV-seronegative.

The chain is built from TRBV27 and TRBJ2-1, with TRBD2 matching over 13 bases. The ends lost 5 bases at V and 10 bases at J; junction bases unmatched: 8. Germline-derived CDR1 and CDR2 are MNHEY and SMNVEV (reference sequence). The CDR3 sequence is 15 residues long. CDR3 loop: CASSATSGRSGEQFF. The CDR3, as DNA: TGTGCCAGCAGTGCGACTAGCGGGAGGTCGGGAGAGCAGTTCTTC.

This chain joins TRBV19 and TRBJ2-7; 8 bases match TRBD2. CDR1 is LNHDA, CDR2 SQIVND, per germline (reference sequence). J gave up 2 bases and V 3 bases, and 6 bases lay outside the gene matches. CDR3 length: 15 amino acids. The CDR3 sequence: CASSITSGRTYEQYF. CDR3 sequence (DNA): TGTGCCAGTAGTATCACGAGCGGGAGAACCTACGAGCAGTACTTC.

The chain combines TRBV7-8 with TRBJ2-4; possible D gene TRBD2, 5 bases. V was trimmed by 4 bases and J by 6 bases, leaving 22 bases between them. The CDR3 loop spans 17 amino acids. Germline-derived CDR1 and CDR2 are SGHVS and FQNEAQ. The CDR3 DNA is TGTGCCAGCAGCTCCAGCCCCGCTGGAAGTGGGAGAAACATTCAGTACTTC. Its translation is CASSSSPAGSGRNIQYF.

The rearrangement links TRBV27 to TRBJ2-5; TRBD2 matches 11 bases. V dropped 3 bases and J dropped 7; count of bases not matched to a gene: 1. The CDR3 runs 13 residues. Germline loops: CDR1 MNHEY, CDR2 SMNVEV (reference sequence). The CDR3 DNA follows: TGTGCCAGCAGTTTTCTAGCGGGAGGGACCCAGTACTTC. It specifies CASSFLAGGTQYF.

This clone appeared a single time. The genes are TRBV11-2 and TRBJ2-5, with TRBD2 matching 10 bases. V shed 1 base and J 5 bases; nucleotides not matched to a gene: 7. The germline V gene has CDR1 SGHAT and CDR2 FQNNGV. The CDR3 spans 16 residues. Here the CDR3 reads CASSLVSLAGVETQYF. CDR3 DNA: TGTGCCAGCAGCTTAGTTAGCCTAGCGGGAGTGGAGACCCAGTACTTC.

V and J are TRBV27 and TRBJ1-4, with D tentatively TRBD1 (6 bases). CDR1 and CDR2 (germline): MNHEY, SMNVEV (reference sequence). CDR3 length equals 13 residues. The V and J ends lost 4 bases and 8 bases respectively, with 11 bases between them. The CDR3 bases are TGTGCCAGCAGTTCACAGGGCAGAGAAAAACTGTTTTTT. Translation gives CASSSQGREKLFF.

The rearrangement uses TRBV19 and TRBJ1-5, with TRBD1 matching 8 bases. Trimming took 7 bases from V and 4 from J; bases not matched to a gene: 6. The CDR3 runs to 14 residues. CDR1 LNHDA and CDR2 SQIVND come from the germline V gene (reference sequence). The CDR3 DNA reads TGTGCCAGTACCCCCGGGACAGGTAATCAGCCCCAGCATTTT. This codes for CASTPGTGNQPQHF.

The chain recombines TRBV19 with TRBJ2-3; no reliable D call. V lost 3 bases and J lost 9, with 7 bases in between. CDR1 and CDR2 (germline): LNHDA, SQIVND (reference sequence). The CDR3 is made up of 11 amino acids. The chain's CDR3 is CASSMYGTQYF. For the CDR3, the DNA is TGTGCCAGTAGTATGTACGGGACGCAGTATTTT. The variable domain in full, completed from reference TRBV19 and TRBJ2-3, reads DGGITQSPKYLFRKEGQNVTLSCEQNLNHDAMYWYRQDPGQGLRLIYYSQIVNDFQKGDIAEGYSVSREKKESFPLTVTSAQKNPTAFYLCASSMYGTQYFGPGTRLTVL.

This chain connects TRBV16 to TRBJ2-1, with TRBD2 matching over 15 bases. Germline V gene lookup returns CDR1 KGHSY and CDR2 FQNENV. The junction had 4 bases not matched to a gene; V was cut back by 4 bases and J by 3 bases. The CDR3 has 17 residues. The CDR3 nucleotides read TGTGCCAGCAGCCCGGGACTAGCGGGGGGTGTCTACAATGAGCAGTTCTTC. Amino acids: CASSPGLAGGVYNEQFF.

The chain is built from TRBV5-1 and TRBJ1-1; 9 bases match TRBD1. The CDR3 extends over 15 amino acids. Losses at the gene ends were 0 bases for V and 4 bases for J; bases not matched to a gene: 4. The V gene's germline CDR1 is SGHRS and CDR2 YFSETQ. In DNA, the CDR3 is TGCGCCAGCAGCTTGGACCGGGACAGGGCCACTGAAGCTTTCTTT. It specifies CASSLDRDRATEAFF.

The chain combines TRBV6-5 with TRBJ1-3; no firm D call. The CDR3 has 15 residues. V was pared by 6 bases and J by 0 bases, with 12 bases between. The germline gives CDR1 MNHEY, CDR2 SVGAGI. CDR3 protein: CASRSVHSSGNTIYF. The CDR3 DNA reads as TGTGCCAGCAGGTCCGTGCACAGCTCTGGAAACACCATATATTTT.

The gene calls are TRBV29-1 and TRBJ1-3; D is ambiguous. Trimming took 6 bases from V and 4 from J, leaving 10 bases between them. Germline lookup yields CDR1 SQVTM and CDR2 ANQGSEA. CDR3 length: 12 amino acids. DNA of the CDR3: TGCAGCGTGAGGGAAGGAGGAAACACCATATATTTT. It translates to CSVREGGNTIYF. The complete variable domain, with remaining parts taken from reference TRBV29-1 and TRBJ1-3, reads SAVISQKPSRDICQRGTSLTIQCQVDSQVTMMFWYRQQPGQSLTLIATANQGSEATYESGFVIDKFPISRPNLTFSTLTVSNMSPEDSSIYLCSVREGGNTIYFGEGSWLTVV.

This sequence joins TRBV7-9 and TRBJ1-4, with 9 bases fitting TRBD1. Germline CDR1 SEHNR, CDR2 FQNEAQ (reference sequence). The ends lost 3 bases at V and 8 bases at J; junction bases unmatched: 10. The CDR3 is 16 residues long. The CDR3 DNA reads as TGTGCCAGCAGCTTTCATAGACAGGGGGTTAGGGAAAAACTGTTTTTT. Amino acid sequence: CASSFHRQGVREKLFF.

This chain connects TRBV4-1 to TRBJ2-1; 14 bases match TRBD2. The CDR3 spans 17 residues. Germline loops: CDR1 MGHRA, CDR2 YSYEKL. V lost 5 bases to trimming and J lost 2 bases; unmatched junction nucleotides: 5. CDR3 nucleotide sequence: TGCGCCAGCAGCGCGGGACTAGCGGGAGAGACCTACAATGAGCAGTTCTTC. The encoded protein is CASSAGLAGETYNEQFF.

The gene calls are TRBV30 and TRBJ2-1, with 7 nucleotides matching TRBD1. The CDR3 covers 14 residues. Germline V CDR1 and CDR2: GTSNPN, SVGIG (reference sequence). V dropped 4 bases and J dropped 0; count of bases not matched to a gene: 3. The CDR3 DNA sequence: TGTGCCTGGAACAGGGGAAGCTCCTACAATGAGCAGTTCTTC. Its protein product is CAWNRGSSYNEQFF.

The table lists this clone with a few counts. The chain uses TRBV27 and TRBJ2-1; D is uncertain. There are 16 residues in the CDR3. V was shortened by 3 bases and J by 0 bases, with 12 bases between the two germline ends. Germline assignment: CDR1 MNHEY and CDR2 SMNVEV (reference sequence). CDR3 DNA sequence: TGTGCCAGCAGTTTTATTGGTCCGAGCTCCTACAATGAGCAGTTCTTC. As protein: CASSFIGPSSYNEQFF.

CDR3 region: CSAGEEGDRPQHF. CDR3 nucleotides: TGCAGCGCGGGGGAGGAAGGTGACAGGCCCCAGCATTTT. The chain has TRBV29-1 and TRBJ1-5; D might be TRBD1 (5 bases). Germline V gene lookup returns CDR1 SQVTM and CDR2 ANQGSEA. The CDR3 has 13 residues. V lost 7 bases, J lost 9 bases, and 19 bases lay in between.

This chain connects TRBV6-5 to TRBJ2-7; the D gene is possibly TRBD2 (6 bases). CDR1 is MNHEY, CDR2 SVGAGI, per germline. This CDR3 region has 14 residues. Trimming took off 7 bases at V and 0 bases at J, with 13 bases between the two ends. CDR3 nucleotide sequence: TGTGCCAGCACCGAACCCGGGGGCTCCTACGAGCAGTACTTC. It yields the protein CASTEPGGSYEQYF.

The CDR3 is CASSLSLAGAVGEQFF. Here the CDR3 DNA reads TGCGCCAGCAGCTTGAGTCTAGCGGGAGCAGTTGGTGAGCAGTTCTTC. The chain carries TRBV5-1 and TRBJ2-1; 10 bases agree with TRBD2. The germline V gene encodes CDR1 SGHRS and CDR2 YFSETQ. V lost 1 base, J lost 9 bases, and 10 bases stayed unmatched. The CDR3 runs to 16 residues. The complete variable domain, with remaining parts taken from reference TRBV5-1 and TRBJ2-1, reads KAGVTQTPRYLIKTRGQQVTLSCSPISGHRSVSWYQQTPGQGLQFLFEYFSETQRNKGNFPGRFSGRQFSNSRSEMNVSTLELGDSALYLCASSLSLAGAVGEQFFGPGTRLTVL.

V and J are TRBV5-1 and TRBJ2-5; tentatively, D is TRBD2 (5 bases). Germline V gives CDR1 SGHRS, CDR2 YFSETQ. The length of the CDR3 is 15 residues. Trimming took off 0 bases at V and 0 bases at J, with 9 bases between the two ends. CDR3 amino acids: CASSLGTEYQETQYF. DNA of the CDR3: TGCGCCAGCAGCTTGGGGACTGAGTACCAAGAGACCCAGTACTTC.

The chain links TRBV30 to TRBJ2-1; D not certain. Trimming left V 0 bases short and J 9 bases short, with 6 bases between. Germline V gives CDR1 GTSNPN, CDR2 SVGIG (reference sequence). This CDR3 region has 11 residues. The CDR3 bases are TGTGCCTGGAGTGTTTCACTTGAGCAGTTCTTC. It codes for CAWSVSLEQFF.

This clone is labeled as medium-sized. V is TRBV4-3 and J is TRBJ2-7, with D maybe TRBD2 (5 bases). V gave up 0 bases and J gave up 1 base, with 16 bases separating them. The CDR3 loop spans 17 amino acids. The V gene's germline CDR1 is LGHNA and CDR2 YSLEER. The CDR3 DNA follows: TGCGCCAGCAGCCAAGATCCTACGGGATCCCTATCCTACGAGCAGTACTTC. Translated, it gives CASSQDPTGSLSYEQYF.

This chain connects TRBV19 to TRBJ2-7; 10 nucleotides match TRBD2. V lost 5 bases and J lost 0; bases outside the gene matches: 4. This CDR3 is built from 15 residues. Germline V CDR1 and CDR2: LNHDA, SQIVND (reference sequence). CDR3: CASSVSGRTSYEQYF. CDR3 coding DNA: TGTGCCAGTAGTGTTAGCGGGAGGACCTCCTACGAGCAGTACTTC.

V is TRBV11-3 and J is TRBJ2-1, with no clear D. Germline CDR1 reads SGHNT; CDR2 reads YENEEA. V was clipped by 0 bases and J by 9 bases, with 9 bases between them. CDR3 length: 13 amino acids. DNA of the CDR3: TGTGCCAGCAGCTTAGAAATCCGCGGTGAGCAGTTCTTC. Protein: CASSLEIRGEQFF. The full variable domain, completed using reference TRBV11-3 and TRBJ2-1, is EAGVVQSPRYKIIEKKQPVAFWCNPISGHNTLYWYLQNLGQGPELLIRYENEEAVDDSQLPKDRFSAERLKGVDSTLKIQPAELGDSAVYLCASSLEIRGEQFFGPGTRLTVL.